The entry below describes one T cell receptor beta chain. The antigen is undetermined. The data are from a study of vaccination effects on CD4 cells after COVID-19. Assay: immunoSEQ multiplex PCR; the TCRdb copy retains only in-frame clones and omits some. Here the sample spans about 41,000 clones, roughly two thirds being singletons. Antigen-specific CD4+ T cells expanded by the ViraFEST assay with viral peptide pools were then sequenced. Subsequent to 10 days of culture, CD4+ T cells were isolated. Prior SARS-CoV-2 infection was absent in the vaccine recipients, as shown by negative nucleocapsid antibodies. The authors replaced half the medium with IL-2 medium on days 3 and 7. Study-wide points: Cross-reaction with common cold coronaviruses was seen in only 1 of 255 vaccine-induced clones from healthy vaccinees. Pronounced clonal contraction occurred in clones induced by infection and by vaccine late after vaccination.

The input for sequencing was CD4+ T cells from PBMCs cultured with HCoV-OC43 spike peptides, taken before COVID-19 vaccination. The subset: HCoV-OC43 spike overlapping peptide pool stimulation. The TCR was taken from a human donor who received a COVID-19 vaccine.

As DNA, the CDR3 is TGCGCCAGCAGCCGGCCAGGAGGAGGGGGAGATACGCAGTATTTT. The encoded protein is CASSRPGGGGDTQYF. The rearrangement uses TRBV4-1 and TRBJ2-3; D might be TRBD1 or TRBD2, each matching 6 bases. CDR1 is MGHRA and CDR2 is YSYEKL in the germline V gene. V was trimmed by 4 bases and J by 5 bases, leaving 16 bases between them. This CDR3 is 15 amino acids long.